This T cell receptor beta chain emerged from a study of cytomegalovirus exposure and HLA in healthy donors. Background on the study: It was reported in a later analysis that the same platform had been used for the 110 or so validation repertoires as for the approximately 700 first-cohort repertoires. Regarding the study as a whole: Investigators reported 150 to 200 TCR beta chains as tied to cytomegalovirus. The finding came from a later analysis; first-cohort TCR clusters tended to co-occur in the roughly 110 validation repertoires.

Assay used: immunoSEQ multiplex PCR; TCRdb lists only in-frame clones, some missing. The table has 200,000 to 250,000 clones, over 80% seen once. With respect to this clone: Its antigen is unknown. An end of the junction does not agree with germline; a read error may underlie this.

Germline assignment: CDR1 SSHAT and CDR2 FNYEAQ (reference sequence). The CDR3 contains 13 residues. The TCR sequence derives from a woman between 18 and 29 years old in good health and CMV-seronegative. The chain recombines TRBV7-7 with TRBJ2-1; a possible D gene is TRBD1 (6 bases). Material for sequencing was PBMCs. Here the CDR3 reads CASSLGGMNEQFF. CDR3 DNA: TGTGCTAGCAGCTTAGGGGGTATGAATGAGCAGTTCTTC.